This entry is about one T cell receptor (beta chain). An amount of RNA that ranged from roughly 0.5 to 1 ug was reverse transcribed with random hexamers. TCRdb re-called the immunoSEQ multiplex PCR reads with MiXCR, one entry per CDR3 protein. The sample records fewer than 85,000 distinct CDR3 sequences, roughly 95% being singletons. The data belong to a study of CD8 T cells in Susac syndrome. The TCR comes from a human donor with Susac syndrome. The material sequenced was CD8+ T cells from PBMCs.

The CDR3 nucleotides read TGTGCCGCGGCCCGTGGATCTGAGCAGTTCTTC. Protein sequence: CAAARGSEQFF. V is TRBV5-4 and J is TRBJ2-1; no firm D call. Looked up from germline, CDR1 is SGHNT and CDR2 is YYREEE (reference sequence). V was clipped by 10 bases and J by 9 bases, with 14 bases between them. CDR3 length equals 11 residues.